This TCR beta chain was retrieved from a study of early T cells in non-severe SARS-CoV-2 infection. Across the study: Bulk RNA isolated from unsorted whole blood underwent sequencing; chains were not paired.

Unique molecular identifiers were affixed to single, distinct cDNA molecules. One entry per CDR3 protein results from TCRdb running MiXCR on the 5' RACE reads. The sample has under 95,000 distinct CDR3 sequences; around 14% are singletons. This CDR3 region has 12 residues. The ends were cut back, 3 bases at V and 9 bases at J, with 9 bases in the middle. The V gene's germline CDR1 is SGHNT and CDR2 YENEEA. A remark on this clonotype: The antigen is unknown.

Study results and caveats: VDJdb matching skewed toward anti-spike CD8 responses, missing private and CD4 specificities.

Sequencing was carried out using whole blood. The V call is TRBV11-3, the J call TRBJ2-1; the D is unclear. The clonotype originates from an adult who was a healthcare worker with PCR-confirmed SARS-CoV-2 infection or an uninfected control (not recorded which). The DNA for the CDR3 is TGTGCCAGCAGCTTTAGTAGGGCTGAGCAGTTCTTC. It codes for CASSFSRAEQFF.